What follows describes a single TCR beta chain. Antigen specificity is unknown. Sequencing was performed with immunoSEQ multiplex PCR; in TCRdb, only in-frame clones are kept and a portion is missing. The sample records 30,000 to 35,000 clones, roughly nine tenths being singletons. These data are taken from a study of T cells in localized non-small cell lung cancer. Regarding the study as a whole: Detection in adjacent lung was observed for a median about 56 of the top 100 tumor clones. Measurement of T cell clonality placed uninvolved adjacent lung highest, above the level in tumor. A denser population of T cells in blood accompanied longer overall survival. The tumor had only one region sequenced, so heterogeneity remains possible.

V lost 1 base to trimming and J lost 5 bases; unmatched junction nucleotides: 9. The CDR3 runs to 16 residues. Germline CDR1 and CDR2: SGHTA and FQGNSA. The material sequenced was peripheral blood, taken before any cancer treatment. This TCR was recovered from a female donor at least 60 years old with stage I lung adenocarcinoma. This chain joins TRBV7-2 and TRBJ2-3, with TRBD2 matching over 7 bases. The CDR3 spells CASSLVGAGAGDTQYF. CDR3 nucleotide sequence: TGTGCCAGCAGCTTAGTCGGGGCGGGAGCGGGAGATACGCAGTATTTT.